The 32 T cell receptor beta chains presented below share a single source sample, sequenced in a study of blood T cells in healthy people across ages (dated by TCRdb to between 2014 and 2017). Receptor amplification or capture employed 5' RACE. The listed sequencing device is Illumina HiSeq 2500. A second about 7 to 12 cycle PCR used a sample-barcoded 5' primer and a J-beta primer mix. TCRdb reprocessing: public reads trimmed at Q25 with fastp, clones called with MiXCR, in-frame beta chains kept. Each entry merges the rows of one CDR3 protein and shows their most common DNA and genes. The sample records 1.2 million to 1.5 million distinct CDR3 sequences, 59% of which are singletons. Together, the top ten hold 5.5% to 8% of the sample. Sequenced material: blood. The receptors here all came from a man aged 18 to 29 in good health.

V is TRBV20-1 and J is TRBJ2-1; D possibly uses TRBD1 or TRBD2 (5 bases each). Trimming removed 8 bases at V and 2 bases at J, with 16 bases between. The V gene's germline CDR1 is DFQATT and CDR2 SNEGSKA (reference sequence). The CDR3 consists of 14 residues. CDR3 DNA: TGCAGTCCCAAGCCAGGGACGGCCTACAATGAGCAGTTCTTC. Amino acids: CSPKPGTAYNEQFF.

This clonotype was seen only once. The CDR3 DNA sequence: TGCAGTGCTTCCCTGGGAAGCGGGGGATCCTACAATGAGCAGTTCTTC. The encoded protein is CSASLGSGGSYNEQFF. The chain uses TRBV20-1 and TRBJ2-1; 8 nucleotides match TRBD2. From germline, CDR1 is DFQATT and CDR2 SNEGSKA (reference sequence). The J segment lost 1 base and the V segment lost 5 bases, leaving 10 bases of the junction unmatched. This CDR3 region has 16 residues.

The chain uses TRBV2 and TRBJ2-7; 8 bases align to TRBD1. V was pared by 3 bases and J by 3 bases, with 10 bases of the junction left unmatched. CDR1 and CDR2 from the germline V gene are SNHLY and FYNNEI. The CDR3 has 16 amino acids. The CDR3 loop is CASSDPRQGNYYEQYF. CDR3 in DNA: TGTGCCAGCAGTGACCCCCGACAGGGGAATTACTACGAGCAGTACTTC.

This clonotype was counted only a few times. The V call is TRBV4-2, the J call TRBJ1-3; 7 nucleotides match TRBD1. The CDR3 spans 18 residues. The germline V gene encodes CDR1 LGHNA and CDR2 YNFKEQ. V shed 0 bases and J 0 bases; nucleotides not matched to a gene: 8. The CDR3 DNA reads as TGTGCCAGCAGCCAAGACCCTGACAGGGTTTACTCTGGAAACACCATATATTTT. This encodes CASSQDPDRVYSGNTIYF.

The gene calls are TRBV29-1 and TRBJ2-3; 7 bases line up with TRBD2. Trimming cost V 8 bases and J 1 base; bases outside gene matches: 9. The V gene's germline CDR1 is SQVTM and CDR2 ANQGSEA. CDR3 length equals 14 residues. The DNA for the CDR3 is TGCAGCATGACAAGACTAGCCGGCACAGATACGCAGTATTTT. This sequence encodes CSMTRLAGTDTQYF.

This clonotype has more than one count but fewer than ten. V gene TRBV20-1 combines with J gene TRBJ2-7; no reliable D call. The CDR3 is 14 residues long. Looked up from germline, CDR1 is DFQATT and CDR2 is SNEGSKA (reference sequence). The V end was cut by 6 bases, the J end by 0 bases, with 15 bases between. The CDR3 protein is CSAVGRPSSYEQYF. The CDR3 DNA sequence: TGCAGTGCGGTCGGACGGCCGAGCTCCTACGAGCAGTACTTC.

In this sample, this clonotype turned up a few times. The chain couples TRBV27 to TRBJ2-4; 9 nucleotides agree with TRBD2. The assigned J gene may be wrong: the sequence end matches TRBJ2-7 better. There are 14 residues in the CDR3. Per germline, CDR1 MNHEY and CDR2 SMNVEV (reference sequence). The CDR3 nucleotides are TGTGCCAGCAGTCAGGGACTAGCTCAGCTCGAGCAGTACTTC. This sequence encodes CASSQGLAQLEQYF.

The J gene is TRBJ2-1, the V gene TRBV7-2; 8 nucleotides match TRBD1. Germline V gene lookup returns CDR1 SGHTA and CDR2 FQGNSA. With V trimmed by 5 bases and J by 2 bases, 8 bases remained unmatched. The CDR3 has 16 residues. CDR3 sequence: CASSTHADRAYNEQFF. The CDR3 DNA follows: TGTGCCAGCAGCACACACGCGGACAGGGCCTACAATGAGCAGTTCTTC.

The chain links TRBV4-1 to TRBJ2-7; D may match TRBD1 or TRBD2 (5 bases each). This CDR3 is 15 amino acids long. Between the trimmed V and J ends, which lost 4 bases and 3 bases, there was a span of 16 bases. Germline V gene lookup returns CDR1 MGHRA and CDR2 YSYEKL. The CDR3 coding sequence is TGCGCCAGCAGCCCCCTTCCGGGACGGGACTACGAGCAGTACTTC. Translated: CASSPLPGRDYEQYF.

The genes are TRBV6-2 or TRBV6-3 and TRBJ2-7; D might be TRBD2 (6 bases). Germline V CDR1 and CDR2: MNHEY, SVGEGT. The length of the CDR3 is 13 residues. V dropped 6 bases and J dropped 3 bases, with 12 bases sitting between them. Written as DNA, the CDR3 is TGTGCCAGCAGGCCTAGCGAGCACTACGAGCAGTACTTC. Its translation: CASRPSEHYEQYF.

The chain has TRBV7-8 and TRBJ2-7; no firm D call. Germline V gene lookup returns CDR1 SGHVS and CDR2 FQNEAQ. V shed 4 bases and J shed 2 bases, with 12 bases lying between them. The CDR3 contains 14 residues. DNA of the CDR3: TGTGCCAGCAGCTCCAATTGGGATACCTACGAGCAGTACTTC. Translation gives CASSSNWDTYEQYF. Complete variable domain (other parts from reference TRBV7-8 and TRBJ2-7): GAGVSQSPRYKVAKRGQDVALRCDPISGHVSLFWYQQALGQGPEFLTYFQNEAQLDKSGLPSDRFFAERPEGSVSTLKIQRTQQEDSAVYLCASSSNWDTYEQYFGPGTRLTVT.

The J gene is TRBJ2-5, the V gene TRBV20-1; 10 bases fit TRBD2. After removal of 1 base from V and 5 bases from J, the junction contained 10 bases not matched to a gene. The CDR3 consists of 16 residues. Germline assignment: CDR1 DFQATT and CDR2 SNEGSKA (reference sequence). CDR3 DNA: TGCAGTGCTAGAGGCTTCAGCGGGAGGGCCATGGAGACCCAGTACTTC. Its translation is CSARGFSGRAMETQYF.

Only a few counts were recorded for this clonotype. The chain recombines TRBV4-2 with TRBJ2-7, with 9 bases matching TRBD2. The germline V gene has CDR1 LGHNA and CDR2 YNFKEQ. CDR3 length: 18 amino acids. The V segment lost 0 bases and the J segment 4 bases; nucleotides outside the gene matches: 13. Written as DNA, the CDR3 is TGTGCCAGCAGCCAAGAGATTGCATCGGGCGGGAGGGCATACGAGCAGTACTTC. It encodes CASSQEIASGGRAYEQYF.

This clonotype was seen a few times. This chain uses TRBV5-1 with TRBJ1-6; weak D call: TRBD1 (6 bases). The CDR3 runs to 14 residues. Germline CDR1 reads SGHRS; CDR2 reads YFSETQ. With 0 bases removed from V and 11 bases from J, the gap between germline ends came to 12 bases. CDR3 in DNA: TGCGCCAGCAGCTTGGAACAGGGTCCAGCACCCCTCCACTTT. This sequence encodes CASSLEQGPAPLHF.

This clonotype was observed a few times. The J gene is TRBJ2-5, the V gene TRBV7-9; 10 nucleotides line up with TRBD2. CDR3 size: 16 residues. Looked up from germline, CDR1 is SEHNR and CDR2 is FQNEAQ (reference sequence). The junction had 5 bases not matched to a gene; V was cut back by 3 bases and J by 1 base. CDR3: CASSFLSGRAQETQYF. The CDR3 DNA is TGTGCCAGCAGCTTTCTAAGCGGGAGGGCCCAAGAGACCCAGTACTTC.

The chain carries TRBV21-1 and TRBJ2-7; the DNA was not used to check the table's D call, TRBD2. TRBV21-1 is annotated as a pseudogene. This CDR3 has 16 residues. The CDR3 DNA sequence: TGTGCCAGCTCGACCTTATGGGGGGGCCCTTCCTACGAGCAGTACTTC. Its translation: CASSTLWGGPSYEQYF.

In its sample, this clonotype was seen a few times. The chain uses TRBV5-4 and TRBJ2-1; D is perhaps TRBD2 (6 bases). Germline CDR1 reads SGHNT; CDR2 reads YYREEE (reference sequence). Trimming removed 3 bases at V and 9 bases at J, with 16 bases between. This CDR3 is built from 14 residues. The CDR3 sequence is CASSSILREFEQFF. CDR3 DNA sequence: TGTGCCAGCAGCTCGATACTGCGGGAATTTGAGCAGTTCTTC.

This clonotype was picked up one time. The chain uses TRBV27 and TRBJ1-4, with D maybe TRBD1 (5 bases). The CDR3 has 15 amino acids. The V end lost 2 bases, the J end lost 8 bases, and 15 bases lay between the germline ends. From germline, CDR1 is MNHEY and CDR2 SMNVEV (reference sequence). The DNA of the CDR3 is TGTGCCAGCAGTTTAGCCGGGGAGGGGAGGGAAAAACTGTTTTTT. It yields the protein CASSLAGEGREKLFF. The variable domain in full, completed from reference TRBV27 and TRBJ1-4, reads EAQVTQNPRYLITVTGKKLTVTCSQNMNHEYMSWYRQDPGLGLRQIYYSMNVEVTDKGDVPEGYKVSRKEKRNFPLILESPSPNQTSLYFCASSLAGEGREKLFFGSGTQLSVL.

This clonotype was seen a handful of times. For the CDR3, the DNA is TGTGCCAGCACCCTAGCGGGGGGCAGGTATACGCAGTATTTT. Protein product: CASTLAGGRYTQYF. The chain couples TRBV12-3 or TRBV12-4 to TRBJ2-3; 11 positions match TRBD2. V shed 7 bases, J shed 7 bases, and the junction held 7 bases outside the gene matches. This CDR3 comprises 14 residues.

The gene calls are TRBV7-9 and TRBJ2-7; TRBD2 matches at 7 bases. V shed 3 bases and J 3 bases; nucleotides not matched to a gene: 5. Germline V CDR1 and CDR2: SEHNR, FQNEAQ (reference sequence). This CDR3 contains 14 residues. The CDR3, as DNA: TGTGCCAGCAGCTTTGAGGGGAGGGACTACGAGCAGTACTTC. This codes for CASSFEGRDYEQYF.

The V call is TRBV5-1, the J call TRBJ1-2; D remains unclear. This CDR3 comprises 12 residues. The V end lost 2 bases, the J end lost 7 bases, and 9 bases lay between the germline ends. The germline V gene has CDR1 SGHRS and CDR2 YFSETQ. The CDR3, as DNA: TGCGCCAGCAGCTTCTCTAAAGGTGGCTACACCTTC. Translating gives CASSFSKGGYTF.

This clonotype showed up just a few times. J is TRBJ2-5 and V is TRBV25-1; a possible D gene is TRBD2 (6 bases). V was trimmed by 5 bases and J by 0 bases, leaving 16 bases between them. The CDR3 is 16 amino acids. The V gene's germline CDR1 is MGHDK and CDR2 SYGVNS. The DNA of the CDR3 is TGTGCCAGCAGTTCCTCAGAACTAGCTGACCAAGAGACCCAGTACTTC. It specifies CASSSSELADQETQYF. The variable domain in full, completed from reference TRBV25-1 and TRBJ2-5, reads EADIYQTPRYLVIGTGKKITLECSQTMGHDKMYWYQQDPGMELHLIHYSYGVNSTEKGDLSSESTVSRIRTEHFPLTLESARPSHTSQYLCASSSSELADQETQYFGPGTRLLVL.

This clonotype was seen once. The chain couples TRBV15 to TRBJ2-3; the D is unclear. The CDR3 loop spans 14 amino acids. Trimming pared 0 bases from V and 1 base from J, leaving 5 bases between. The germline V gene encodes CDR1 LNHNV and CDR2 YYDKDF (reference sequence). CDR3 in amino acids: CATSREMGTDTQYF. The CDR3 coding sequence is TGTGCCACCAGCAGAGAAATGGGCACAGATACGCAGTATTTT.

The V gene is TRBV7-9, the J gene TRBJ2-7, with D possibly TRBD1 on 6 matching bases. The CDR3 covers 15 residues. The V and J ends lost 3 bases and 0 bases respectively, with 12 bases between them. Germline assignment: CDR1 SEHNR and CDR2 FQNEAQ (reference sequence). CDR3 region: CASSFRAGDSYEQYF. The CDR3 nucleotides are TGTGCCAGCAGCTTTCGGGCAGGGGACTCCTACGAGCAGTACTTC.

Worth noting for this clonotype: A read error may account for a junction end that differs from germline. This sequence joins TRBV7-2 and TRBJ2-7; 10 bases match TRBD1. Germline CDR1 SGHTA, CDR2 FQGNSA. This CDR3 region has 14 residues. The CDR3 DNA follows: TGTGTCAGCAGCTTGACAGGGGGCAGATCGGTGCAGTACTTC. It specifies CVSSLTGGRSVQYF.

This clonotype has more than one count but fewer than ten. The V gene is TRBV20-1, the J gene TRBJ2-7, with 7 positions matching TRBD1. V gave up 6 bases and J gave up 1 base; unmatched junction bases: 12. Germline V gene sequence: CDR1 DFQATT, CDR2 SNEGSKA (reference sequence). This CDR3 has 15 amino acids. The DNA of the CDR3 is TGCAGTGCACTCACAGACAGGGTGTCGTCCTACGAGCAGTACTTC. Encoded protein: CSALTDRVSSYEQYF.

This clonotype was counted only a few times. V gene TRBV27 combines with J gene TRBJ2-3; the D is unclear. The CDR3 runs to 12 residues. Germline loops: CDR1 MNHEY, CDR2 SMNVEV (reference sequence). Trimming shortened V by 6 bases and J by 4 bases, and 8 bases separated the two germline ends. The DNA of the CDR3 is TGTGCCAGCAGGGGCCTATCAGATACGCAGTATTTT. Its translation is CASRGLSDTQYF.

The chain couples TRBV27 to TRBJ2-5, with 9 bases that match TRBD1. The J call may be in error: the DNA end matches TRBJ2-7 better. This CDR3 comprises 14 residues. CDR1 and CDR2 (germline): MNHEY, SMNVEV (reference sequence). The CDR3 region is CASSVTGQGYEQYF. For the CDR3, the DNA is TGTGCCAGCAGTGTCACGGGACAGGGCTACGAGCAGTACTTC.

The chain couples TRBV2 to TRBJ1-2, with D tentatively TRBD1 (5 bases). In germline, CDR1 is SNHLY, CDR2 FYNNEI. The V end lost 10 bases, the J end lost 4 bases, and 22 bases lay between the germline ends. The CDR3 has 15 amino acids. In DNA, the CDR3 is TGTGCCACCGAGGCTGACAGAATCAAGACCTATGGCTACACCTTC. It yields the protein CATEADRIKTYGYTF. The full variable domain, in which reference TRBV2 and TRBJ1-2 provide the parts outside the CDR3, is EPEVTQTPSHQVTQMGQEVILRCVPISNHLYFYWYRQILGQKVEFLVSFYNNEISEKSEIFDDQFSVERPDGSNFTLKIRSTKLEDSAMYFCATEADRIKTYGYTFGSGTRLTVV.

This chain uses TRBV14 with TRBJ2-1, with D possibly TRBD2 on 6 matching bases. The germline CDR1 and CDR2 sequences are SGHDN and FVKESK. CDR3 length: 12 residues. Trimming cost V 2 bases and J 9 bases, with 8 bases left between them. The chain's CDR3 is CASSQRLVEQFF. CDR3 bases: TGTGCCAGCAGCCAACGACTAGTTGAGCAGTTCTTC.

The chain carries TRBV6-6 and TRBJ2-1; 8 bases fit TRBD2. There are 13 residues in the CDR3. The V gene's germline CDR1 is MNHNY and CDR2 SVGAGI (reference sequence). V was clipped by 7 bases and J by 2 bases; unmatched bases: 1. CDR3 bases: TGTGCCAGCAAGCGGGGGACCTACAATGAGCAGTTCTTC. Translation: CASKRGTYNEQFF.

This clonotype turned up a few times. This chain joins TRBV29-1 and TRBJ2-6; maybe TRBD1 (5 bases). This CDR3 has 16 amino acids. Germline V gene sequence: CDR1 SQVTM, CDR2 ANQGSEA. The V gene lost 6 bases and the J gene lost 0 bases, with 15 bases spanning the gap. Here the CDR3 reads CSVVTVTYSGANVLTF. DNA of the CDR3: TGCAGCGTAGTGACAGTGACGTACTCTGGGGCCAACGTCCTGACTTTC.